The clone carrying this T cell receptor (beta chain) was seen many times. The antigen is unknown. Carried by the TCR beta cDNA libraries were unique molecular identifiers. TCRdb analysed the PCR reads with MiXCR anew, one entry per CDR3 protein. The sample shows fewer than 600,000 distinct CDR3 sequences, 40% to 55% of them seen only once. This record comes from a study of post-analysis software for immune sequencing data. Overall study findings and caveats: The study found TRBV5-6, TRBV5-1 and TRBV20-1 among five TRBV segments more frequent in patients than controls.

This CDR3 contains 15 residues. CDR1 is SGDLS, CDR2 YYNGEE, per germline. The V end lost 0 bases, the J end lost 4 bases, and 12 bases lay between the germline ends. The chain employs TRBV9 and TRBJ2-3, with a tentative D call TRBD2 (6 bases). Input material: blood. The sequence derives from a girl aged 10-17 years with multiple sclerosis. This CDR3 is CASSVEPQRADTQYF. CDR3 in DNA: TGTGCCAGCAGCGTAGAACCCCAGCGGGCAGATACGCAGTATTTT. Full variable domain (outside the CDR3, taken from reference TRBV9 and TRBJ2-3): DSGVTQTPKHLITATGQRVTLRCSPRSGDLSVYWYQQSLDQGLQFLIQYYNGEERAKGNILERFSAQQFPDLHSELNLSSLELGDSALYFCASSVEPQRADTQYFGPGTRLTVL.